The clone carrying this TCR beta chain was detected many times. Its cognate antigen is unknown. The sample comes from a study of T cells in Graves' hyperthyroidism and ophthalmopathy. Whole-study results and caveats: Ophthalmopathy cases were set apart from stable hyperthyroidism by a 13 V-J model.

Enrolled ophthalmopathy patients presented with a Clinical Activity Score of at least 3, a NOSPECS grade of at least 4, and disease duration under 3 months. PBMCs stemmed from 10 ml fresh peripheral blood. Amplified TCR beta CDR3 regions came from RNA transcripts. Using the HTBI primer set, a first-round RT-PCR was run on the TCR CDR3. TCRdb reanalysed the multiplex PCR reads using MiXCR and keeps one entry per CDR3 protein. This table holds roughly 240,000 distinct CDR3 sequences, more than 20% found once. The CDR3 is 14 amino acids. The germline V gene has CDR1 LGHNA and CDR2 YNFKEQ. With 0 bases removed from V and 2 bases from J, the gap between germline ends came to 7 bases.

The clonotype comes from a woman aged 35 to 49 with Graves' ophthalmopathy. The material sequenced was blood. V and J are TRBV4-2 and TRBJ1-2; the D is unclear. The CDR3 region has the DNA TGTGCCAGCAGCCAAGACACAGCGAACTATGGCTACACCTTC. Translating gives CASSQDTANYGYTF.